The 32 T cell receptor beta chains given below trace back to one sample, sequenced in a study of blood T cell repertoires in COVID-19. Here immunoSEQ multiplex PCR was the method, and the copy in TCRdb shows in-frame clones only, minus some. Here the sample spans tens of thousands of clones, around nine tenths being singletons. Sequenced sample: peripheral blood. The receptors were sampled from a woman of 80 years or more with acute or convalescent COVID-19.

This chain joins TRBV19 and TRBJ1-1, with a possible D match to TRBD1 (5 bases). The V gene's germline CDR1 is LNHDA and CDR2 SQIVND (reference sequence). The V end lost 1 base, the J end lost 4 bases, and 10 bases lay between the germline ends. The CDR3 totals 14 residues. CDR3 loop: CASSIGGVGTEAFF. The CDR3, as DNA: TGTGCCAGTAGTATAGGGGGGGTCGGCACTGAAGCTTTCTTT.

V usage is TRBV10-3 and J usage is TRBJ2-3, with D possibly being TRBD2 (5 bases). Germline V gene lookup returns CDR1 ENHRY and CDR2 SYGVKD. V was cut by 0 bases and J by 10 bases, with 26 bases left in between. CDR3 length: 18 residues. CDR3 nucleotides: TGTGCCATCAGTGAGTCGTCATTTACTAGACCCGGTGGAGGAGCGCAGTATTTT. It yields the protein CAISESSFTRPGGGAQYF.

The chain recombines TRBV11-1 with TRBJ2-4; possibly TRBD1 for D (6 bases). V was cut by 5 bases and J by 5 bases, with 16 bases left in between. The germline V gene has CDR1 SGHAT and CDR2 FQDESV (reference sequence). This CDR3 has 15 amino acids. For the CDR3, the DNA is TGTGCCAGCAGCCCGACAGGCCGAGGGGAAAACATTCAGTACTTC. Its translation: CASSPTGRGENIQYF.

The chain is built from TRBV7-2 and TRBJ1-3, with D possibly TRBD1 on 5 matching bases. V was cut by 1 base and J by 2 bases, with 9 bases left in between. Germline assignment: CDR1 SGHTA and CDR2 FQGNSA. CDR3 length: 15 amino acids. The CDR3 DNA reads TGTGCCAGCAGCTTAGTGGGGGGGGCTGGAAACACCATATATTTT. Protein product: CASSLVGGAGNTIYF. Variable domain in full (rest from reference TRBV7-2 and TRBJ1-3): GAGVSQSPSNKVTEKGKDVELRCDPISGHTALYWYRQSLGQGLEFLIYFQGNSAPDKSGLPSDRFSAERTGGSVSTLTIQRTQQEDSAVYLCASSLVGGAGNTIYFGEGSWLTVV.

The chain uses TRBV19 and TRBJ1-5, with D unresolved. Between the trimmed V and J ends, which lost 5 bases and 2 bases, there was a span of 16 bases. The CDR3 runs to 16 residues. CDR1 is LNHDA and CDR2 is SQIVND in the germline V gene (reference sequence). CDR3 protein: CASSPARVYGNQPQHF. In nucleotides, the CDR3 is TGTGCCAGTAGTCCGGCGAGGGTTTACGGCAATCAGCCCCAGCATTTT.

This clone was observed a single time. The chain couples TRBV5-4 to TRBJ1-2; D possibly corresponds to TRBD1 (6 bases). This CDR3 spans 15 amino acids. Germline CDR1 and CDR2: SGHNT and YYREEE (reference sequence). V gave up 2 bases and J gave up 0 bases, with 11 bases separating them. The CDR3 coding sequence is TGTGCCAGCAGCTTTTTTGACAGGCCTAACTATGGCTACACCTTC. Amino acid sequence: CASSFFDRPNYGYTF.

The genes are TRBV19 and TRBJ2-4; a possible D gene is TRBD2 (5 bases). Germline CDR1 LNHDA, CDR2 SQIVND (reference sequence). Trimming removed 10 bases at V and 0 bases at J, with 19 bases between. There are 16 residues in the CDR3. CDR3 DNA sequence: TGTGCCAACGACCCTGCCGTCGGGATAGCCAAAAACATTCAGTACTTC. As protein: CANDPAVGIAKNIQYF.

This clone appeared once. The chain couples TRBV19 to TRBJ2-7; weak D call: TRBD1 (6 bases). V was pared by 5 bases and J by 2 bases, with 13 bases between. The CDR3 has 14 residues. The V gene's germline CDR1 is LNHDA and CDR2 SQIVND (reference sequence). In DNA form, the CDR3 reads TGTGCCAGTAGTCAGGGGACAACTACCTACGAGCAGTACTTC. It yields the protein CASSQGTTTYEQYF. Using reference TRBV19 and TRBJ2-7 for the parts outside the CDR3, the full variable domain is DGGITQSPKYLFRKEGQNVTLSCEQNLNHDAMYWYRQDPGQGLRLIYYSQIVNDFQKGDIAEGYSVSREKKESFPLTVTSAQKNPTAFYLCASSQGTTTYEQYFGPGTRLTVT.

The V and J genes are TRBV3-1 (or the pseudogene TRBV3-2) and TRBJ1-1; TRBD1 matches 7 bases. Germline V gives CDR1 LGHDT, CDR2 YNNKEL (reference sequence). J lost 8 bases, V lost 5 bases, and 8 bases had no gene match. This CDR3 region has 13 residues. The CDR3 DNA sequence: TGTGCCAGCAGCTTTTCACCGACAGGGGAAGCTTTCTTT. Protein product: CASSFSPTGEAFF.

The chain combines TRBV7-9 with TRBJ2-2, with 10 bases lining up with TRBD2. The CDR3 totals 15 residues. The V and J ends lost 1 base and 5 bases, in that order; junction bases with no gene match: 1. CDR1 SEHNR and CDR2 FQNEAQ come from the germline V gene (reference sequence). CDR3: CASSLGTSGTGELFF. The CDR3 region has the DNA TGTGCCAGCAGCTTAGGGACTAGCGGAACCGGGGAGCTGTTTTTT. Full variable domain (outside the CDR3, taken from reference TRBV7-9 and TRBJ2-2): DTGVSQNPRHKITKRGQNVTFRCDPISEHNRLYWYRQTLGQGPEFLTYFQNEAQLEKSRLLSDRFSAERPKGSFSTLEIQRTEQGDSAMYLCASSLGTSGTGELFFGEGSRLTVL.

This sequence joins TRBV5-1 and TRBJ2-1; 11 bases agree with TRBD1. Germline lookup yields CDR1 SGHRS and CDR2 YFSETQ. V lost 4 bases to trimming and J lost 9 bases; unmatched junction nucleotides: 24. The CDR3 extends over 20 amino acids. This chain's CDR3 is CASSPRSSGTGGSVYFEQFF. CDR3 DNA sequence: TGCGCCAGCAGCCCCCGGTCATCCGGGACAGGGGGTTCCGTGTACTTTGAGCAGTTCTTC. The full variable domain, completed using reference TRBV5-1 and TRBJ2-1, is KAGVTQTPRYLIKTRGQQVTLSCSPISGHRSVSWYQQTPGQGLQFLFEYFSETQRNKGNFPGRFSGRQFSNSRSEMNVSTLELGDSALYLCASSPRSSGTGGSVYFEQFFGPGTRLTVL.

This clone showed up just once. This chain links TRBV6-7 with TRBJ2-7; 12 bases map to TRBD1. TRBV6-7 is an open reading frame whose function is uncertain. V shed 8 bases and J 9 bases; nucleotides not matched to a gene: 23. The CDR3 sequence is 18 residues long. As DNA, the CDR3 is TGTGCCAGCCGTCCGGGACAGGGGGCACCCTTAAAGTGGTTGGGGCAGTACGTC. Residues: CASRPGQGAPLKWLGQYV.

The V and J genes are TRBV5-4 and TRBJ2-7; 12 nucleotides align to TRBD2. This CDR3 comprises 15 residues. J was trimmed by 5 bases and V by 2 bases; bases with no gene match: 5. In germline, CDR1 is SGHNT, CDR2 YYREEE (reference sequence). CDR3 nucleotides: TGTGCCAGCAGCTTTCGACTAGCGGGGGAGAACGAGCAGTACTTC. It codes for CASSFRLAGENEQYF.

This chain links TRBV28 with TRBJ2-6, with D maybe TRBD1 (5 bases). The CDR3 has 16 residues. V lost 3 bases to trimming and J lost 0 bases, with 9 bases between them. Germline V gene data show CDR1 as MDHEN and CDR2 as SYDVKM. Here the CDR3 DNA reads TGTGCCAGCAGTTTCTTGGGGCTCTCTGGGGCCAACGTCCTGACTTTC. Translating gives CASSFLGLSGANVLTF.

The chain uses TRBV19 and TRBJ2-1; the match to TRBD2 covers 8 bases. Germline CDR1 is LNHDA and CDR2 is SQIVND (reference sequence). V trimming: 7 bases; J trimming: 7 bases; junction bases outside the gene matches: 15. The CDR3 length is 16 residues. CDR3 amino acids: CASTSGKRGHVNEQFF. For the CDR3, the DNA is TGTGCCAGTACAAGCGGGAAGCGGGGGCACGTAAATGAGCAGTTCTTC.

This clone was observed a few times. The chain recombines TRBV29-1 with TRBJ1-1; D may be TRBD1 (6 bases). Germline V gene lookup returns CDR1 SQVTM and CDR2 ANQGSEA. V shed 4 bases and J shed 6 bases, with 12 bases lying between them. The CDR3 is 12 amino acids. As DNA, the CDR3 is TGCAGCGTTGGGGACACCCGGTCTGAAGCTTTCTTT. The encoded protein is CSVGDTRSEAFF.

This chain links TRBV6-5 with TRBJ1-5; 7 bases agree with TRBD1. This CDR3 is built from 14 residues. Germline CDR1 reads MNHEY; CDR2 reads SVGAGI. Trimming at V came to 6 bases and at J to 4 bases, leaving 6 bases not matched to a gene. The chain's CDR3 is CASSFGQENQPQHF. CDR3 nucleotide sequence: TGTGCCAGCAGCTTCGGACAGGAGAATCAGCCCCAGCATTTT.

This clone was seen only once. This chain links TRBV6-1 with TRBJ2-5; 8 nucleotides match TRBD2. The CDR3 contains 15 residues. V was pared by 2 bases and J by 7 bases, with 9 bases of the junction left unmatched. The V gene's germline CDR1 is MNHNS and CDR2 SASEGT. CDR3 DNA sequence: TGTGCCAGCAGTGAATGGGGGACTAGTACTGGGACCCAGTACTTC. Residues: CASSEWGTSTGTQYF.

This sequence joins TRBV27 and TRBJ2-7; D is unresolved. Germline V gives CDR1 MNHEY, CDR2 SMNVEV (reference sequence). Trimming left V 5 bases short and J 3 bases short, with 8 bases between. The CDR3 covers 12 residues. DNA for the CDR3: TGTGCCAGCAGTCCCCCCGGCTACGAGCAGTACGTC. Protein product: CASSPPGYEQYV.

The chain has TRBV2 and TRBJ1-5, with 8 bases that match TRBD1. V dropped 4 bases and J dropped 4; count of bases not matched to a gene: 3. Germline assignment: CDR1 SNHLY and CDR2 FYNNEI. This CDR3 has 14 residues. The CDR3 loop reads CASSGQGANQPQHF. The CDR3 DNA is TGTGCCAGCAGTGGGCAGGGGGCGAATCAGCCCCAGCATTTT.

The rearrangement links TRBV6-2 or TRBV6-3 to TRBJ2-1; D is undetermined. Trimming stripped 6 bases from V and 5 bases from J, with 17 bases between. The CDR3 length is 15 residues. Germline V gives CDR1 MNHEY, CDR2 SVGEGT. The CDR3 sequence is CASSKKYTFDNEQFF. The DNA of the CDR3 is TGTGCCAGCAGCAAGAAATACACCTTCGACAATGAGCAGTTCTTC.

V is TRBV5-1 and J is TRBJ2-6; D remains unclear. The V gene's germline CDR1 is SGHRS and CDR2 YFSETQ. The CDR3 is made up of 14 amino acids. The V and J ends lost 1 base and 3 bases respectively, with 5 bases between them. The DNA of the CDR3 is TGCGCCAGCAGCTTGCGCAGTGGGGCCAACGTCCTGACTTTC. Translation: CASSLRSGANVLTF.

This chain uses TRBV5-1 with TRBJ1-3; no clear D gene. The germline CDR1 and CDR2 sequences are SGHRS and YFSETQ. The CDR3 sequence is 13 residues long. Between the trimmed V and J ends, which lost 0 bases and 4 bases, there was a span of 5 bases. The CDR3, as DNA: TGCGCCAGCAGCTTGGACCGGGGAAACACCATATATTTT. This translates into CASSLDRGNTIYF. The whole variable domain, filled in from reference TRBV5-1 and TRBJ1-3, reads KAGVTQTPRYLIKTRGQQVTLSCSPISGHRSVSWYQQTPGQGLQFLFEYFSETQRNKGNFPGRFSGRQFSNSRSEMNVSTLELGDSALYLCASSLDRGNTIYFGEGSWLTVV.

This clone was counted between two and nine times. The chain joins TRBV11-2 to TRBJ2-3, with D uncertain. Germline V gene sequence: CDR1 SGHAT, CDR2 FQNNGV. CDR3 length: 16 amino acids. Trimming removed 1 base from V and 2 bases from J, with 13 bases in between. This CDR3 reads CASSLVTTLHTDTQYF. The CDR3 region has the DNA TGTGCCAGCAGCTTAGTTACTACCCTCCACACAGATACGCAGTATTTT.

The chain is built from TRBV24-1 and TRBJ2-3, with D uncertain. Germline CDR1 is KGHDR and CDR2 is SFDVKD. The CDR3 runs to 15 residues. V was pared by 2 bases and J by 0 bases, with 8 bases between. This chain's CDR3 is CATSDSTSSTDTQYF. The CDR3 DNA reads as TGTGCCACCAGTGATTCTACTTCTAGCACAGATACGCAGTATTTT.

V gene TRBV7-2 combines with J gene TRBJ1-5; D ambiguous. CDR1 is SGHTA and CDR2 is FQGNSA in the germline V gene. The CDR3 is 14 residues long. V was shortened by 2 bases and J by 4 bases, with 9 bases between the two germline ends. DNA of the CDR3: TGTGCCAGCAGCTTATATCCCAGAAATCAGCCCCAGCATTTT. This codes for CASSLYPRNQPQHF.

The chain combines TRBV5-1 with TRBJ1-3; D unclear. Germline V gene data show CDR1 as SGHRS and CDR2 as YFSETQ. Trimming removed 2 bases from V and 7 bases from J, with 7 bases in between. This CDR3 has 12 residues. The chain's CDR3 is CASSLTGNTIYF. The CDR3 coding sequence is TGCGCCAGCAGCTTAACGGGGAACACCATATATTTT.

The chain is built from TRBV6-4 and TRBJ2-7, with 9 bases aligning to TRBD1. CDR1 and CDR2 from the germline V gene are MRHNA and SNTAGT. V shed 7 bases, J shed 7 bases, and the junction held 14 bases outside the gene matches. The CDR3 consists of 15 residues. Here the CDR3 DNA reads TGTGCCAGCATCTCTGGGGACAGGGTCCTGGAGGAGCAGTACGTC. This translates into CASISGDRVLEEQYV.

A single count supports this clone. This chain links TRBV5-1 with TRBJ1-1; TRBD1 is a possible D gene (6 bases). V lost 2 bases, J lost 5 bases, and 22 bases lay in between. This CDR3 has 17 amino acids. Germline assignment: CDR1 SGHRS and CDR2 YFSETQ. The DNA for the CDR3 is TGCGCCAGCAGCTTCAATGGGCCTCGGGACATGGGAACTGAAGCTTTCTTT. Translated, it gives CASSFNGPRDMGTEAFF.

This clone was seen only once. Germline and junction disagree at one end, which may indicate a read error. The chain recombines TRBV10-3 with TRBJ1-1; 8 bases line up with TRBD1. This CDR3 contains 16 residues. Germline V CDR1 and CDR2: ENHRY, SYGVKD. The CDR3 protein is CAISVGGTGGNSEAFF. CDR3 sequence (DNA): TGTGCCATCAGTGTTGGGGGGACAGGCGGGAACTCTGAAGCTTTCTTT.

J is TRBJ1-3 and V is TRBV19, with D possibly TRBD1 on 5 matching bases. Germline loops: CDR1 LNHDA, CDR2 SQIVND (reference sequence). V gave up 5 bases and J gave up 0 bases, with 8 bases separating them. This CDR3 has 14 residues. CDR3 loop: CASSGRASGNTIYF. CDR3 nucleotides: TGTGCCAGTAGTGGCAGGGCCTCTGGAAACACCATATATTTT.

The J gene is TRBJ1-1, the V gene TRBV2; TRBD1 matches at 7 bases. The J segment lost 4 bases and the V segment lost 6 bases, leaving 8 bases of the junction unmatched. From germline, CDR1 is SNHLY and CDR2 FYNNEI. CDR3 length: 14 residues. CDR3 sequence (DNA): TGTGCCAGCAGCCAAACAGGGGACCTCACTGAAGCTTTCTTT. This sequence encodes CASSQTGDLTEAFF.